The 11 T cell receptor beta chains listed next were all sequenced from one sample in a study of human T cells and chemical hapten exposure. Time point noted: patch test 2, 6 weeks after DPC sensitization. Treatment indicated: therapeutic diphenylcyclopropenone sensitization with weekly scalp DPC. In TCRdb, the RACE reads were re-called with MiXCR into one record per CDR3 protein. The sample lists 120,000 to 150,000 distinct CDR3 sequences, 12% occurring once. The sequences come from whole blood, collected in connection with sensitization to the hapten diphenylcyclopropenone (DPC). The receptors originated from a woman between 45 and 65 years old with alopecia areata. Some clones in this sample may be carry-over from other donors' samples.

Remarks on this clonotype: This may be a read error, as it is one base from a much larger clone. The chain has TRBV7-2 and TRBJ2-5; 10 positions agree with TRBD2. The CDR3 is 15 amino acids. In germline, CDR1 is SGHTA, CDR2 FQGNSA. After removal of 5 bases from V and 5 bases from J, the junction contained 8 bases not matched to a gene. CDR3 nucleotides: TGTGCCAGCAGCCGGGGTAGCGGGAGGAATGAGACCCAGTACTTC. Protein: CASSRGSGRNETQYF. Full variable domain (missing parts from reference TRBV7-2 and TRBJ2-5): GAGVSQSPSNKVTEKGKDVELRCDPISGHTALYWYRQSLGQGLEFLIYFQGNSAPDKSGLPSDRFSAERTGGSVSTLTIQRTQQEDSAVYLCASSRGSGRNETQYFGPGTRLLVL.

The chain is built from TRBV19 and TRBJ2-2; TRBD2 is a possible D gene (6 bases). The V and J ends lost 1 base and 1 base respectively, with 10 bases between them. Germline lookup yields CDR1 LNHDA and CDR2 SQIVND (reference sequence). The CDR3 sequence is 16 residues long. The CDR3 sequence: CASSIGRRGNTGELFF. The DNA of the CDR3 is TGTGCCAGTAGTATAGGAAGGAGGGGGAACACCGGGGAGCTGTTTTTT.

This clonotype was counted ten times or more. The J gene is TRBJ1-1, the V gene TRBV4-1; 8 positions match TRBD1. The V gene's germline CDR1 is MGHRA and CDR2 YSYEKL. The length of the CDR3 is 15 residues. J gave up 5 bases and V 3 bases, and 8 bases lay outside the gene matches. CDR3: CASSHPDRDGTEAFF. In DNA, the CDR3 is TGCGCCAGCAGCCACCCGGACAGGGATGGAACTGAAGCTTTCTTT.

This rearrangement joins TRBV29-1 to TRBJ2-3; 10 bases are shared with TRBD2. Germline CDR1 is SQVTM and CDR2 is ANQGSEA. The length of the CDR3 is 14 residues. The trim removed 5 bases at V and 4 bases at J, leaving 6 bases unmatched. CDR3 DNA: TGCAGCGTTCGGCCTAGCGGGAGCGCAGATACGCAGTATTTT. This encodes CSVRPSGSADTQYF.

Only a few counts were recorded for this clonotype. V is TRBV20-1 and J is TRBJ2-7, with 8 bases aligning to TRBD1. Trimming at V came to 6 bases and at J to 4 bases, leaving 2 bases not matched to a gene. Germline CDR1 and CDR2: DFQATT and SNEGSKA (reference sequence). The CDR3 is 11 residues long. The CDR3 DNA reads TGCAGTGCCCGACAGGGGTACGAGCAGTACTTC. It is translated as CSARQGYEQYF.

This chain links TRBV28 with TRBJ2-7; no definite D call. The V end lost 3 bases, the J end lost 7 bases, and 7 bases lay between the germline ends. The CDR3 is made up of 11 amino acids. Germline V gives CDR1 MDHEN, CDR2 SYDVKM. In DNA, the CDR3 is TGTGCCAGCAGTTTGACCCGGGAGCAGTACTTC. It codes for CASSLTREQYF.

The genes are TRBV19 and TRBJ2-7; 10 bases map to TRBD1. Germline V lookup: CDR1 LNHDA, CDR2 SQIVND (reference sequence). V trimming: 6 bases; J trimming: 3 bases; junction bases outside the gene matches: 11. This CDR3 has 16 residues. The CDR3 sequence: CASSGISGDRGYEQYF. The CDR3 nucleotides read TGTGCCAGTAGCGGTATATCAGGGGACAGGGGCTACGAGCAGTACTTC.

The table lists this clonotype with a few counts. V usage is TRBV19 and J usage is TRBJ2-7; 9 positions agree with TRBD2. The CDR3 has 15 residues. Germline values: CDR1 LNHDA, CDR2 SQIVND (reference sequence). After removal of 5 bases from V and 4 bases from J, the junction contained 9 bases not matched to a gene. The CDR3, as DNA: TGTGCCAGTAGTGCCACCCTAGCGGGATCTTACGAGCAGTACTTC. Translated, it gives CASSATLAGSYEQYF. The whole variable domain, filled in from reference TRBV19 and TRBJ2-7, reads DGGITQSPKYLFRKEGQNVTLSCEQNLNHDAMYWYRQDPGQGLRLIYYSQIVNDFQKGDIAEGYSVSREKKESFPLTVTSAQKNPTAFYLCASSATLAGSYEQYFGPGTRLTVT.

This clonotype occurred a few times. CDR3 in amino acids: CATENTGELFF. CDR3 in DNA: TGTGCCACGGAAAACACCGGGGAGCTGTTTTTT. This chain links TRBV2 with TRBJ2-2; D is uncertain. This CDR3 spans 11 amino acids. Per germline, CDR1 SNHLY and CDR2 FYNNEI. Trimming took 10 bases from V and 2 from J, leaving 5 bases between them.

This clonotype appeared a few times. The chain is built from TRBV7-3 and TRBJ2-7; D could derive from TRBD1 or TRBD2 (5 bases each). The CDR3 is 16 residues long. Germline V gene sequence: CDR1 SGHTA, CDR2 FQGTGA. V lost 5 bases and J lost 5, with 22 bases in between. CDR3: CASSPYPRDGADEQYF. The CDR3 DNA is TGTGCCAGCAGCCCCTACCCCCGGGACGGTGCGGACGAGCAGTACTTC.

This clonotype turned up a few times. This rearrangement joins TRBV28 to TRBJ1-5, with 8 positions matching TRBD1. V lost 6 bases and J lost 1; bases outside the gene matches: 8. The CDR3 is 16 residues long. Germline V gene sequence: CDR1 MDHEN, CDR2 SYDVKM. The CDR3, as DNA: TGTGCCAGCAGGACTGGACAGGGAGGGAGCAATCAGCCCCAGCATTTT. This gives the protein CASRTGQGGSNQPQHF.